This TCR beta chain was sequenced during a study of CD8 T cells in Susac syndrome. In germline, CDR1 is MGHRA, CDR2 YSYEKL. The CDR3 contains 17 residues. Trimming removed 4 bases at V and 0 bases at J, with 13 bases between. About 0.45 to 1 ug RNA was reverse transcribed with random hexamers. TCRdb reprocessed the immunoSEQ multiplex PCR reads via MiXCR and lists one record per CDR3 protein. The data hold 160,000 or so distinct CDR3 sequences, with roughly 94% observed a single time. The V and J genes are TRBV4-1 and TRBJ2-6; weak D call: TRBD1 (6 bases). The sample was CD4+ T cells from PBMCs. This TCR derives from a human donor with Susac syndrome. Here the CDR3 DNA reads TGCGCCAGCAGCCGGCAGACAGGCAGCTCTGGGGCCAACGTCCTGACTTTC. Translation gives CASSRQTGSSGANVLTF.